The 5 T cell receptor beta chains reported below all come from one sample, sequenced in a study of T cell responses to AZD1222 COVID-19 vaccine. Measured with immunoSEQ multiplex PCR; TCRdb has only the in-frame clones, and not every one. The sample has around 130,000 clones, 94% seen once; the top ten hold 6.6%. This material consisted of peripheral blood, taken on day 0 of AZD1222 vaccination. Source of these receptors: an adult in good health.

CDR3 protein: CASRLLEYRGRATEAFF. The CDR3 DNA reads as TGTGCAAGTCGCTTATTAGAATACAGGGGGCGAGCCACTGAAGCTTTCTTT. V and J are TRBV12-2 and TRBJ1-1; the table's D gene call, TRBD1, was not cross checked with the DNA. TRBV12-2 is noted as a pseudogene. There are 17 residues in the CDR3.

About this clone: The same CDR3 can be traced to other DNA sequences in this sample. The V gene is TRBV3-1 (or the pseudogene TRBV3-2), the J gene TRBJ2-3; D tentatively fits TRBD1 or TRBD2 (5 bases each). Trimming took 1 base from V and 3 from J, leaving 5 bases between them. The germline CDR1 and CDR2 sequences are LGHDT and YNNKEL (reference sequence). This CDR3 is 13 amino acids long. The chain's CDR3 is CASSQGGTDTQYF. As DNA, the CDR3 is TGTGCCAGCAGCCAAGGGGGGACAGATACGCAGTATTTT.

The gene calls are TRBV2 and TRBJ2-3; TRBD2 aligns across 12 bases. Germline V lookup: CDR1 SNHLY, CDR2 FYNNEI. CDR3 length: 17 residues. The V and J ends lost 1 base and 3 bases, in that order; junction bases with no gene match: 5. The CDR3 sequence is CASSEGSLAGGTDTQYF. Written as DNA, the CDR3 is TGTGCCAGCAGTGAAGGGAGCCTAGCGGGAGGGACAGATACGCAGTATTTT. The full variable domain, its missing parts supplied by reference TRBV2 and TRBJ2-3, is EPEVTQTPSHQVTQMGQEVILRCVPISNHLYFYWYRQILGQKVEFLVSFYNNEISEKSEIFDDQFSVERPDGSNFTLKIRSTKLEDSAMYFCASSEGSLAGGTDTQYFGPGTRLTVL.

This chain joins TRBV7-2 and TRBJ2-1, with 11 bases fitting TRBD2. This CDR3 is 15 amino acids long. In germline, CDR1 is SGHTA, CDR2 FQGNSA. J lost 8 bases, V lost 5 bases, and 8 bases had no gene match. Written as DNA, the CDR3 is TGTGCCAGCAGCCCCTCACTAGCGGGAGACCATGAGCAGTTCTTC. It is translated as CASSPSLAGDHEQFF.

The rearrangement uses TRBV28 and TRBJ1-1, with D maybe TRBD1 (5 bases). Trimming removed 11 bases at V and 2 bases at J, with 12 bases between. Per germline, CDR1 MDHEN and CDR2 SYDVKM. The CDR3 is made up of 12 amino acids. CDR3 region: CALGRVNTEAFF. CDR3 DNA: TGTGCCCTGGGGCGGGTAAACACTGAAGCTTTCTTT.